Included here is one T cell receptor beta chain sequence, with context. What it binds is not known. The source of the sample is a study of blood T cells in healthy people across ages. Overall study results and limits: Naive CD4+ cells and diversity were both higher in long-lived donors than in aged donors.

For the second PCR, which ran for about 6 to 11 cycles, a sample-barcoded 5' primer and a J-beta primer mix were used. TCRdb used MiXCR to reprocess the 5' RACE reads, holding one entry per CDR3 protein. Of around 1,500,000 distinct CDR3 sequences in the sample, 42% were seen once. This CDR3 spans 15 amino acids. CDR1 and CDR2 (germline): SGHTA, FQGNSA. With 1 base removed from V and 1 base from J, the gap between germline ends came to 10 bases. The material sequenced was blood. This chain connects TRBV7-2 to TRBJ1-1; D ambiguous. The sequence was obtained from a woman between 18 and 29 years old in good health. This chain's CDR3 is CASSLGIWSNTEAFF. The CDR3 nucleotides are TGTGCCAGCAGCTTAGGGATTTGGTCGAACACTGAAGCTTTCTTT.